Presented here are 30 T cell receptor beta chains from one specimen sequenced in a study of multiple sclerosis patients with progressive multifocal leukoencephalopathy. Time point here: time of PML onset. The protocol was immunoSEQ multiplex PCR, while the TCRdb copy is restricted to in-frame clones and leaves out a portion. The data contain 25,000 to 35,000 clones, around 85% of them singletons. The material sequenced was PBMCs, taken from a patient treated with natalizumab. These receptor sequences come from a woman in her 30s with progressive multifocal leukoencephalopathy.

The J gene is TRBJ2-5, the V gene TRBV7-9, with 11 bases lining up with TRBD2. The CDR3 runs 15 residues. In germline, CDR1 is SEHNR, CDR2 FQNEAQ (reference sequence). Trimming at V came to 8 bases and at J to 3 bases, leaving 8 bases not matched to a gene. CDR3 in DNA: TGTGCCAGCGGTGATAGCGGGAGGGCCGAAGAGACCCAGTACTTC. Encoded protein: CASGDSGRAEETQYF.

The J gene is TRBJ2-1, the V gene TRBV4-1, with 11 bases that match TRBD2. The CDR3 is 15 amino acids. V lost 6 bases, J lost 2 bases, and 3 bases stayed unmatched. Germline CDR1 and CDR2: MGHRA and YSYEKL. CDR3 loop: CASSLTSGAYNEQFF. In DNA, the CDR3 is TGCGCCAGCAGTTTGACTAGCGGGGCCTACAATGAGCAGTTCTTC.

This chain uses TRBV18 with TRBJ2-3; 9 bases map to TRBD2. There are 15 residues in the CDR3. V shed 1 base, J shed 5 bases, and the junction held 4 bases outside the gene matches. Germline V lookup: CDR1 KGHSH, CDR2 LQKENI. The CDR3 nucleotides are TGTGCCAGCTCACCACGGCGGGAGGGCCAAGATACGCAGTATTTT. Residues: CASSPRREGQDTQYF.

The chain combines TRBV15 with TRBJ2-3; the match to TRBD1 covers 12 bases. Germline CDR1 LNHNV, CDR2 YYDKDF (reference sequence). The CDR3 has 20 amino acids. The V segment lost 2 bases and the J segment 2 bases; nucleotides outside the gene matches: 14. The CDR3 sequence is CATSRNSGQGAEGYTDTQYF. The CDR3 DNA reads TGTGCCACCAGCAGAAATTCGGGACAGGGGGCCGAAGGGTACACAGATACGCAGTATTTT.

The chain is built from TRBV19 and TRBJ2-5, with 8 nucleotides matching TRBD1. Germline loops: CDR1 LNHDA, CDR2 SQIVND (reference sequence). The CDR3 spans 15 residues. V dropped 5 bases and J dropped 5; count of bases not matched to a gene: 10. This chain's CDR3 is CASSLRLQGVETQYF. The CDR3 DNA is TGTGCCAGTAGTCTCCGTTTACAGGGGGTGGAGACCCAGTACTTC.

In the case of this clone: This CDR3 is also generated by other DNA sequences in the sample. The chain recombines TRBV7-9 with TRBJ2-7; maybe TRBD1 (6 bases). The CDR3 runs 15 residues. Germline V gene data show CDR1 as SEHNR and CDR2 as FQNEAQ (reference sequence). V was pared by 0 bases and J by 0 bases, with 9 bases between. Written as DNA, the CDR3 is TGTGCCAGCAGCTTAGCCCGGGACAACTCCTACGAGCAGTACTTC. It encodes CASSLARDNSYEQYF.

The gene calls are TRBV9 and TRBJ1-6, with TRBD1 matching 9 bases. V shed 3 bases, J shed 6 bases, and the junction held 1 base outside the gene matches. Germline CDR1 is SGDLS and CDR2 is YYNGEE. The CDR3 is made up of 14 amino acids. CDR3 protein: CASSGDRANSPLHF. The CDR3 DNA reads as TGTGCCAGCAGCGGGGACAGGGCTAATTCACCCCTCCACTTT.

CDR3 loop: CASYGLRVLLYGYTF. The CDR3 DNA reads TGTGCCAGCTATGGTCTGAGGGTACTCCTCTATGGCTACACCTTC. This chain uses TRBV2 with TRBJ1-2, with D unresolved. The CDR3 has 15 amino acids. Trimming shortened V by 8 bases and J by 4 bases, and 20 bases separated the two germline ends. CDR1 and CDR2 (germline): SNHLY, FYNNEI.

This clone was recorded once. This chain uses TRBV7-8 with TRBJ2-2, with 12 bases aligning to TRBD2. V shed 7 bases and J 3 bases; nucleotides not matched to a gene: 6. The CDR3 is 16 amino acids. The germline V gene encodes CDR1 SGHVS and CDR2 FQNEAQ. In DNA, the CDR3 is TGTGCCAGCACCCTACTAGCGGGGGGACACACCGGGGAGCTGTTTTTT. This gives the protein CASTLLAGGHTGELFF.

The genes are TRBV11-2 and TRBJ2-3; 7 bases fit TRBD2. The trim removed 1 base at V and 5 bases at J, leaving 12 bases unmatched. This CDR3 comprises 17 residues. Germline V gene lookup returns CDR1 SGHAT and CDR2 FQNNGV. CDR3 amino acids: CASSLGLISGTGDTQYF. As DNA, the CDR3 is TGTGCCAGCAGCTTAGGCCTTATAAGCGGGACGGGAGATACGCAGTATTTT. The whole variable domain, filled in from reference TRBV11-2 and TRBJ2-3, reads EAGVAQSPRYKIIEKRQSVAFWCNPISGHATLYWYQQILGQGPKLLIQFQNNGVVDDSQLPKDRFSAERLKGVDSTLKIQPAKLEDSAVYLCASSLGLISGTGDTQYFGPGTRLTVL.

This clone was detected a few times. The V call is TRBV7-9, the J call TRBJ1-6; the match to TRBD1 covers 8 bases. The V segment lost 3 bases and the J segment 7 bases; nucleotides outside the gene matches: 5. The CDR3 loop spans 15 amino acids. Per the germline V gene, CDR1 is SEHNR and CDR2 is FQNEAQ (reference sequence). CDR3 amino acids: CASSFHRGWNSPLHF. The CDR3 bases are TGTGCCAGCAGCTTCCACAGGGGGTGGAATTCACCCCTCCACTTT.

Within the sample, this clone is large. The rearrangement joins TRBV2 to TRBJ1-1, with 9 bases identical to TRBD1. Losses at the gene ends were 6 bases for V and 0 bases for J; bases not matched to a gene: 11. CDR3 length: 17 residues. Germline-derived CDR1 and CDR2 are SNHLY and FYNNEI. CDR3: CASSGRTGASMNTEAFF. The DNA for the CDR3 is TGTGCCAGCAGCGGGAGGACAGGGGCGTCAATGAACACTGAAGCTTTCTTT.

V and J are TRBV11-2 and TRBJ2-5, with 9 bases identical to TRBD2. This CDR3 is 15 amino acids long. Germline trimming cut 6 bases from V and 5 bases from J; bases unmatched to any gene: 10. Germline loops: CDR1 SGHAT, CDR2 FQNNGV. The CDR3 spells CASSPLAGGRETQYF. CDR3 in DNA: TGTGCCAGCAGTCCTCTTGCGGGGGGGCGTGAGACCCAGTACTTC.

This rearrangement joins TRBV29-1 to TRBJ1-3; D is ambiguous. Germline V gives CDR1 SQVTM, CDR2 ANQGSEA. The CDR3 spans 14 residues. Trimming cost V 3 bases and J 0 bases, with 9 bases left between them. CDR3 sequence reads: CSVEGGSSGNTIYF. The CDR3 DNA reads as TGCAGCGTTGAGGGCGGGAGCTCTGGAAACACCATATATTTT. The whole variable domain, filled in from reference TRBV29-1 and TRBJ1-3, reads SAVISQKPSRDICQRGTSLTIQCQVDSQVTMMFWYRQQPGQSLTLIATANQGSEATYESGFVIDKFPISRPNLTFSTLTVSNMSPEDSSIYLCSVEGGSSGNTIYFGEGSWLTVV.

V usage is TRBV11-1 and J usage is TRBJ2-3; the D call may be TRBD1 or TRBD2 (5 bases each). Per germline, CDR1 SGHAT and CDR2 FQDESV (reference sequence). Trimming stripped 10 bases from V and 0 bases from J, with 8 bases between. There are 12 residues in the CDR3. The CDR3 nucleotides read TGTGCCACGGGACCTAGCACAGATACGCAGTATTTT. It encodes CATGPSTDTQYF. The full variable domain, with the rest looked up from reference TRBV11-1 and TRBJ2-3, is EAEVAQSPRYKITEKSQAVAFWCDPISGHATLYWYRQILGQGPELLVQFQDESVVDDSQLPKDRFSAERLKGVDSTLKIQPAELGDSAMYLCATGPSTDTQYFGPGTRLTVL.

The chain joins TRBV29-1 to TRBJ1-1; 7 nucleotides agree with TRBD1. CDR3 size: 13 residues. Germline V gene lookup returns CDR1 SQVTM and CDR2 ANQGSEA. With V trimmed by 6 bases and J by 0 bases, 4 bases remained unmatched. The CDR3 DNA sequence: TGCAGCGTGGACAGGATTATGAACACTGAAGCTTTCTTT. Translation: CSVDRIMNTEAFF.

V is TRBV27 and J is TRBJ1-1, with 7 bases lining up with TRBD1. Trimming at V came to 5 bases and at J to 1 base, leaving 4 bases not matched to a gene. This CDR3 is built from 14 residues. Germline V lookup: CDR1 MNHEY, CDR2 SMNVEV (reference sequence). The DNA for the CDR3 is TGTGCCAGCAGTCCCTGGACAGGGAACACTGAAGCTTTCTTT. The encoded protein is CASSPWTGNTEAFF.

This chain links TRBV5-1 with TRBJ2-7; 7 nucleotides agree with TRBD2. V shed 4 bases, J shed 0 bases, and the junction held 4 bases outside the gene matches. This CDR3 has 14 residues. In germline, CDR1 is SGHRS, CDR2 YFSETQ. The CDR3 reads CASSPGGSSYEQYF. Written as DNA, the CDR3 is TGCGCCAGCAGCCCCGGGGGGAGCTCCTACGAGCAGTACTTC.

The CDR3 sequence is CASSVGQGDVAFF. The CDR3 nucleotides are TGTGCCAGCAGCGTGGGACAGGGAGACGTAGCTTTCTTT. The chain carries TRBV5-4 and TRBJ1-1; 9 bases align to TRBD1. The V gene end was trimmed by 4 bases and the J gene end by 10 bases; junction bases not matched to a gene: 8. The CDR3 covers 13 residues. Germline V CDR1 and CDR2: SGHNT, YYREEE (reference sequence). Full variable domain (outside the CDR3, taken from reference TRBV5-4 and TRBJ1-1): ETGVTQSPTHLIKTRGQQVTLRCSSQSGHNTVSWYQQALGQGPQFIFQYYREEENGRGNFPPRFSGLQFPNYSSELNVNALELDDSALYLCASSVGQGDVAFFGQGTRLTVV.

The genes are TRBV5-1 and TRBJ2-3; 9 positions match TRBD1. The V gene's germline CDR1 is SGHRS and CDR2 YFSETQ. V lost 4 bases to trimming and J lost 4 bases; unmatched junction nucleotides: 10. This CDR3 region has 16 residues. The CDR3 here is CASSARDRAFSDTQYF. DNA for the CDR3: TGCGCCAGCAGCGCAAGGGACAGGGCGTTTTCAGATACGCAGTATTTT.

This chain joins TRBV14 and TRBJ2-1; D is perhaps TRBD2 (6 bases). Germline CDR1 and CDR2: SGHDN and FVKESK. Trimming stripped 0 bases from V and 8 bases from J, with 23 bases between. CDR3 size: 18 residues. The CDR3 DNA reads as TGTGCCAGCAGCCAAGATCCCCGGCTAGCGCCTTCCTTGGATGAGCAGTTCTTC. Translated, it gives CASSQDPRLAPSLDEQFF.

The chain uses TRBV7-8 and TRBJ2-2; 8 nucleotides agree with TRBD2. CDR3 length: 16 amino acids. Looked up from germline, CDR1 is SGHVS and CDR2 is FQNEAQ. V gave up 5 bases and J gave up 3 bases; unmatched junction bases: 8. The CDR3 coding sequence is TGTGCCAGCAGCCGCCGGACTAGCCCGGACACCGGGGAGCTGTTTTTT. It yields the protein CASSRRTSPDTGELFF.

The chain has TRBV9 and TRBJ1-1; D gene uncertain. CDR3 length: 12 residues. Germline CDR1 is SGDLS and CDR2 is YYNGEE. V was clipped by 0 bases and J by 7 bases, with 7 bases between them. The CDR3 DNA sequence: TGTGCCAGCAGCGTAGGGGCAGGTGAAGCTTTCTTT. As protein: CASSVGAGEAFF.

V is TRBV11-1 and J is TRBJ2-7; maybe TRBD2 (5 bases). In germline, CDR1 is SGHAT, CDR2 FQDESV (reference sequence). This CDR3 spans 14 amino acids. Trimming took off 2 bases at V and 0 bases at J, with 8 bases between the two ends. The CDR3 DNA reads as TGTGCCAGCAGCTTACCGGGGAGCTCCTACGAGCAGTACTTC. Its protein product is CASSLPGSSYEQYF. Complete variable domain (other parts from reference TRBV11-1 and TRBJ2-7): EAEVAQSPRYKITEKSQAVAFWCDPISGHATLYWYRQILGQGPELLVQFQDESVVDDSQLPKDRFSAERLKGVDSTLKIQPAELGDSAMYLCASSLPGSSYEQYFGPGTRLTVT.

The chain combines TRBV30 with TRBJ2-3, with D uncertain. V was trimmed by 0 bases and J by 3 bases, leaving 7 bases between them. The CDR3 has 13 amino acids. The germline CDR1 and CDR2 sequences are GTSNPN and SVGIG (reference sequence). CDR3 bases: TGTGCCTGGAGTGTAACAAGGACAGATACGCAGTATTTT. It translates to CAWSVTRTDTQYF.

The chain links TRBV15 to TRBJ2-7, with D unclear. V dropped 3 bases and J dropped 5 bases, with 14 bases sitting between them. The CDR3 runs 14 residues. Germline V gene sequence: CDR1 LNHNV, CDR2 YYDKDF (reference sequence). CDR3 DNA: TGTGCCACCAGCAGGCAAACGTTAGGCGACGAGCAGTACTTC. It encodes CATSRQTLGDEQYF. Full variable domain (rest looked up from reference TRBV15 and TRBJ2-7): DAMVIQNPRYQVTQFGKPVTLSCSQTLNHNVMYWYQQKSSQAPKLLFHYYDKDFNNEADTPDNFQSRRPNTSFCFLDIRSPGLGDTAMYLCATSRQTLGDEQYFGPGTRLTVT.

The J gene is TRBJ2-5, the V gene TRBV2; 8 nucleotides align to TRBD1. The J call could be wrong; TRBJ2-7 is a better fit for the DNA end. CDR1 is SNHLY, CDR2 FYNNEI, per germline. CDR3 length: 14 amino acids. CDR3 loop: CASSDQGADYEQYF. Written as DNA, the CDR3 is TGTGCCAGCAGTGACCAGGGGGCTGATTACGAGCAGTACTTC.

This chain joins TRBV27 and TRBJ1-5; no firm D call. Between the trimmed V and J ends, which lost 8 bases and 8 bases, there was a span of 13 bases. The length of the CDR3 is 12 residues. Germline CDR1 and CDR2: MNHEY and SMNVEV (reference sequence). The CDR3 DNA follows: TGTGCCAGCGGGTCCACCCTAGAGCCCCAGCATTTT. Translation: CASGSTLEPQHF.

The CDR3 DNA sequence: TGTGCCAGCAGCGTAGATATAGCGGGAGGCCCCACAGATACGCAGTATTTT. It codes for CASSVDIAGGPTDTQYF. The chain uses TRBV9 and TRBJ2-3; the match to TRBD2 covers 10 bases. This CDR3 is built from 17 residues. The V segment lost 0 bases and the J segment 2 bases; nucleotides outside the gene matches: 6. Germline CDR1 reads SGDLS; CDR2 reads YYNGEE.

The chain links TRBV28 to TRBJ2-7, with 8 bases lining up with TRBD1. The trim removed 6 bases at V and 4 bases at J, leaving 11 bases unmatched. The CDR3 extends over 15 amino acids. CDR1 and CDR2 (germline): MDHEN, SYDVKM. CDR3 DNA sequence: TGTGCCAGCAGCCACAATCGGGACAGGCGATACGAGCAGTACTTC. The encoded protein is CASSHNRDRRYEQYF.